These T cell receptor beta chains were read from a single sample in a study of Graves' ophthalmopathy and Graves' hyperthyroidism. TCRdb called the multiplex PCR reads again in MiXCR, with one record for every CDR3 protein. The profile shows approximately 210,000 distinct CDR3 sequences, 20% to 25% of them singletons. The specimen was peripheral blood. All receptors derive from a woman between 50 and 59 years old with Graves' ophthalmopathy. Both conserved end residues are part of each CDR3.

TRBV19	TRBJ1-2	CASDERQGSYGYTF
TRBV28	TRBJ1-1	CASSSRRGDTEASF
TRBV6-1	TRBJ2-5	CATRLGLAGVETQYF
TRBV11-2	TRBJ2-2	CASSSTGVHGELFF
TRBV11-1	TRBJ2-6	CASSGPRETLSGANVLTF
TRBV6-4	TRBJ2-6	CASRLAGGGSSGANVLTF
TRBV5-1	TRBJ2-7	CASSFGDSYEQYF
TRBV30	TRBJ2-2	CAWTTAGLAGGAGELFF
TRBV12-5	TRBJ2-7	CASGLGHSSYEQYF
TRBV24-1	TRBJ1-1	CATSVGGGATEAFF
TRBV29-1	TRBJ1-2	CSVEDIGGSSGYTF
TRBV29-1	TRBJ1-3	CSVEGAERNTIYF
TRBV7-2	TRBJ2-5	CASSRHTGEKETQYF
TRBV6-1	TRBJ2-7	CASSAFRDRGTREQYF
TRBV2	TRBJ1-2	CASRGTRDPYGYTF
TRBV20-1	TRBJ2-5	CSAWRALEETQYF
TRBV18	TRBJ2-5	CASSRPAGPNQETQYF
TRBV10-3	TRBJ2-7	CAISESPVTGTSGRPSYEQYF
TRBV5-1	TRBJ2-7	CASKRSIDSYEQYF
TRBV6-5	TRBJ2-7	CASSYSAWGQQYF
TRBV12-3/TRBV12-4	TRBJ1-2	CASSPQGAVNYGYTF
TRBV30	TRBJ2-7	CAWSGLATSEQYF
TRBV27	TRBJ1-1	CASSLRDRVDTEAFF
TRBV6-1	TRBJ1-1	CASSEGQGAFNTEAFF
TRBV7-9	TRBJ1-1	CASSLGLGSNTEAFF
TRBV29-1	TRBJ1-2	CSVGGTQSNYGYTF
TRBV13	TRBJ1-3	CASSFLGTGGNTIYF
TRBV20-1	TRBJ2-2	CSASGGYPGELFF
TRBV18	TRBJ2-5	CASSLGQQQETQYF
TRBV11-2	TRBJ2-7	CASSLEVLVYEQYF
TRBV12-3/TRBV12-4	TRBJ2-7	CASSRTNYEQYF
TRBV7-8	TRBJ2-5	CASSESGSRQETQYF
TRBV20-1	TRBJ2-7	CSARGPQGYEQYF
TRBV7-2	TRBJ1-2	CASSGAVGYGYTF
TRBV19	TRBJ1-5	CATKRGARDDQPQHF
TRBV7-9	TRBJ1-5	CASSLEGDLNQPQHF
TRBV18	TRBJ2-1	CASSQGTGGRNEQFF
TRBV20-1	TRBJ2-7	CSARVGLLTYEQYF
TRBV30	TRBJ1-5	CAWGTRANQPQHF
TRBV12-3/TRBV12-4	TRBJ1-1	CGSGRDVQNSFF